The next 23 T cell receptor beta chains were all read from a single sample in a study of vaccination and CD4 T cells after COVID-19. Stated treatment: 10-day PBMC culture with coronavirus spike peptide pools or control peptides (ViraFEST assay). No antigen is known for these receptors. The Oncomine TCR Beta short-read assay sequenced DNA from cultured CD4+ T cells. TCRdb fed the PCR reads into MiXCR, producing one record per CDR3 protein. The table includes over 14,000 distinct CDR3 sequences, around a third detected once. Sequenced material: CD4+ T cells from blood, cultured in vitro, taken after SARS-CoV-2 vaccination. All receptors come from a human donor who had recovered from COVID-19.

This clonotype was picked up a small number of times. The chain couples TRBV4-1 to TRBJ2-1; no clear D. Germline loops: CDR1 MGHRA, CDR2 YSYEKL. V lost 3 bases and J 5 bases, leaving 11 bases between the germline ends. This CDR3 comprises 14 residues. CDR3 residues: CASSQQQLNNEQFF. The CDR3 nucleotides are TGCGCCAGCAGCCAGCAGCAACTCAACAATGAGCAGTTCTTC.

This clonotype was seen more than once but under ten times. The chain links TRBV7-2 to TRBJ2-7; 7 bases align to TRBD1. This CDR3 has 13 residues. Germline trimming cut 8 bases from V and 5 bases from J; bases unmatched to any gene: 9. Germline-derived CDR1 and CDR2 are SGHTA and FQGNSA. The CDR3 sequence is CASAKGAANEQYF. In nucleotides, the CDR3 is TGTGCCAGCGCTAAGGGGGCCGCCAACGAGCAGTACTTC.

This clonotype occurred a few times. The V call is TRBV11-3, the J call TRBJ1-1; 7 bases are shared with TRBD1. Germline V gene lookup returns CDR1 SGHNT and CDR2 YENEEA. The CDR3 length is 13 residues. Trimming at V came to 4 bases and at J to 5 bases, leaving 4 bases not matched to a gene. CDR3: CASSSTGVTEAFF. The CDR3, as DNA: TGTGCCAGCAGCTCTACAGGGGTTACTGAAGCTTTCTTT.

This chain uses TRBV20-1 with TRBJ1-2; D remains unclear. The CDR3 consists of 10 residues. CDR1 DFQATT and CDR2 SNEGSKA come from the germline V gene (reference sequence). Trimming cost V 6 bases and J 8 bases, with 10 bases left between them. DNA of the CDR3: TGCAGTGCCAGGCGAGAGGGCTACACCTTC. Protein: CSARREGYTF.

This clonotype showed up just a few times. V gene TRBV10-2 combines with J gene TRBJ1-5; no clear D. Looked up from germline, CDR1 is WSHSY and CDR2 is SAAADI. The V end lost 6 bases, the J end lost 4 bases, and 7 bases lay between the germline ends. This CDR3 region has 12 residues. In DNA form, the CDR3 reads TGCGCCAGCAGAGACCCGAATCAGCCCCAGCATTTT. It translates to CASRDPNQPQHF.

The genes are TRBV24-1 and TRBJ1-5; D not certain. The CDR3 length is 13 residues. With 8 bases removed from V and 4 bases from J, the gap between germline ends came to 11 bases. The germline V gene has CDR1 KGHDR and CDR2 SFDVKD. CDR3 coding DNA: TGTGCCACCAACGGTCGGGAAAATCAGCCCCAGCATTTT. Its protein is CATNGRENQPQHF.

The chain is built from TRBV19 and TRBJ2-1; D is uncertain. The CDR3 runs to 15 residues. From germline, CDR1 is LNHDA and CDR2 SQIVND (reference sequence). V shed 4 bases and J shed 5 bases, with 15 bases lying between them. The CDR3: CASSTSLEPHNEQFF. The DNA for the CDR3 is TGTGCCAGTAGTACCTCCCTCGAACCCCACAATGAGCAGTTCTTC.

V gene TRBV10-1 combines with J gene TRBJ2-5; 10 bases match TRBD2. The CDR3 totals 16 residues. Germline assignment: CDR1 WNHNN and CDR2 SYGVQD (reference sequence). Germline trimming cut 2 bases from V and 4 bases from J; bases unmatched to any gene: 7. The CDR3 protein is CASSEIPSGRAETQYF. In DNA, the CDR3 is TGCGCCAGCAGTGAGATCCCTAGCGGGAGAGCAGAGACCCAGTACTTC.

The chain links TRBV20-1 to TRBJ2-7, with 7 nucleotides matching TRBD2. Germline-derived CDR1 and CDR2 are DFQATT and SNEGSKA (reference sequence). J lost 0 bases, V lost 6 bases, and 8 bases had no gene match. The CDR3 spans 14 residues. The CDR3 DNA is TGCAGTGCACCACCGGGGGGTAGCTCCTACGAGCAGTACTTC. Amino acids: CSAPPGGSSYEQYF.

This clonotype was observed a handful of times. CDR3 sequence (DNA): TGTGCCAGCAGCGCGCGGCAGGTAGCAGATACGCAGTATTTT. Protein product: CASSARQVADTQYF. V and J are TRBV14 and TRBJ2-3; D is uncertain. V was pared by 5 bases and J by 4 bases, with 13 bases between. Germline-derived CDR1 and CDR2 are SGHDN and FVKESK. The CDR3 is made up of 14 amino acids.

This clonotype was seen a handful of times. This chain links TRBV7-2 with TRBJ2-7; 9 bases are shared with TRBD2. Germline V gene lookup returns CDR1 SGHTA and CDR2 FQGNSA. The V and J ends lost 5 bases and 0 bases, in that order; junction bases with no gene match: 5. This CDR3 region has 15 residues. The CDR3 protein is CASSPWTSVSYEQYF. CDR3 bases: TGTGCCAGCAGCCCATGGACTAGCGTCTCCTACGAGCAGTACTTC.

This clonotype appeared a few times. V and J are TRBV7-2 and TRBJ1-5; no reliable D call. This CDR3 is built from 14 residues. Trimming shortened V by 0 bases and J by 7 bases, and 10 bases separated the two germline ends. Germline lookup yields CDR1 SGHTA and CDR2 FQGNSA. CDR3 sequence (DNA): TGTGCCAGCAGCTTAGCGAGGGAACGGCAGCCCCAGCATTTT. Encoded protein: CASSLARERQPQHF.

This clonotype was found once. DNA for the CDR3: TGTGCCAGCTCACGAAGACAGGGGGATCCTGAAAAACTGTTTTTT. Translated, it gives CASSRRQGDPEKLFF. The chain couples TRBV18 to TRBJ1-4; the match to TRBD1 covers 9 bases. The CDR3 is 15 amino acids. Germline V gene data show CDR1 as KGHSH and CDR2 as LQKENI. The V and J ends lost 4 bases and 7 bases, in that order; junction bases with no gene match: 7.

This chain links TRBV7-9 with TRBJ2-1, with 7 bases that match TRBD2. Germline values: CDR1 SEHNR, CDR2 FQNEAQ (reference sequence). This CDR3 comprises 14 residues. V shed 1 base and J 3 bases; nucleotides not matched to a gene: 0. The CDR3 is CASSLGEGYNEQFF. The CDR3, as DNA: TGTGCCAGCAGCTTAGGGGAGGGCTACAATGAGCAGTTCTTC.

The chain uses TRBV6-2 or TRBV6-3 and TRBJ2-2, with 7 bases lining up with TRBD2. Germline V gene lookup returns CDR1 MNHEY and CDR2 SVGEGT. This CDR3 has 15 amino acids. J was trimmed by 4 bases and V by 3 bases; bases with no gene match: 5. CDR3 bases: TGTGCCAGCAGTTATGGCGGGAGCGGCACCGGGGAGCTGTTTTTT. It yields the protein CASSYGGSGTGELFF.

This clonotype is medium-sized in the sample. The CDR3 sequence is CASSPIQAPRSQETQYF. As DNA, the CDR3 is TGTGCCAGCAGCCCCATACAGGCTCCGAGGAGTCAAGAGACCCAGTACTTC. The J gene is TRBJ2-5, the V gene TRBV6-1; D perhaps matches TRBD1 (5 bases). This CDR3 is 17 amino acids long. Germline V gene data show CDR1 as MNHNS and CDR2 as SASEGT. Between the trimmed V and J ends, which lost 6 bases and 2 bases, there was a span of 22 bases.

This clonotype was seen a handful of times. V and J are TRBV7-6 and TRBJ1-2, with TRBD1 matching 7 bases. In germline, CDR1 is SGHVS, CDR2 FNYEAQ. J was trimmed by 8 bases and V by 0 bases; bases with no gene match: 0. The CDR3 consists of 12 residues. The CDR3 loop is CASSLATGGYTF. The CDR3 region has the DNA TGTGCCAGCAGCTTAGCGACAGGGGGCTACACCTTC.

This clonotype was counted a single time. At one of its ends the junction is not consistent with the germline gene, which may arise from a read error. V gene TRBV7-2 combines with J gene TRBJ1-5; the D is unclear. The CDR3 sequence is 14 residues long. Germline CDR1 reads SGHTA; CDR2 reads FQGNSA. CDR3 DNA sequence: TGTGCCGGCAGTTTCCGGAGAAGCAATCAGCCCCAGCATTTT. This translates into CAGSFRRSNQPQHF.

This clonotype was found a few times. The chain links TRBV20-1 to TRBJ2-3; no reliable D call. V lost 3 bases and J lost 1, with 11 bases in between. Germline CDR1 and CDR2: DFQATT and SNEGSKA (reference sequence). The CDR3 totals 14 residues. In DNA, the CDR3 is TGCAGTGCTAGTCCTTTTCAAGGCACAGATACGCAGTATTTT. Amino acids: CSASPFQGTDTQYF.

Turning to this clonotype: A read error may produce the germline difference seen at one junction end. The CDR3 region has the DNA TGTGCCAGCAGCTCGTCCCCAGGGCCCGGGATTTATAGCAGTCAGCCCCAGCATTTT. Translation gives CASSSSPGPGIYSSQPQHF. V gene TRBV5-4 combines with J gene TRBJ1-5, with TRBD1 as a possible D gene (5 bases). The germline gives CDR1 SGHNT, CDR2 YYREEE (reference sequence). This CDR3 has 19 residues.

This clonotype turned up a few times. J is TRBJ2-5 and V is TRBV10-1; the D gene is possibly TRBD1 (5 bases). There are 13 residues in the CDR3. Between the trimmed V and J ends, which lost 4 bases and 4 bases, there was a span of 10 bases. Germline values: CDR1 WNHNN, CDR2 SYGVQD (reference sequence). CDR3 loop: CASSAGPVETQYF. CDR3 DNA sequence: TGCGCCAGCAGTGCAGGGCCAGTAGAGACCCAGTACTTC.

This clonotype was recorded a few times. This sequence joins TRBV20-1 and TRBJ2-1, with 7 bases matching TRBD2. Germline V gene sequence: CDR1 DFQATT, CDR2 SNEGSKA (reference sequence). The length of the CDR3 is 14 residues. In DNA form, the CDR3 reads TGCAGCAAGGGACGAGGCGGGAGTTACAATGAGCAGTTCTTC. Residues: CSKGRGGSYNEQFF.

DNA of the CDR3: TGCGCCAGCAGCCGAGGGACGGTCCAAGAGACCCAGTACTTC. It specifies CASSRGTVQETQYF. The J gene is TRBJ2-5, the V gene TRBV5-1; D is tentatively TRBD1 or TRBD2 (5 bases each). Trimming left V 4 bases short and J 1 base short, with 11 bases between. The CDR3 length is 14 residues. The germline gives CDR1 SGHRS, CDR2 YFSETQ. The full variable domain, completed using reference TRBV5-1 and TRBJ2-5, is KAGVTQTPRYLIKTRGQQVTLSCSPISGHRSVSWYQQTPGQGLQFLFEYFSETQRNKGNFPGRFSGRQFSNSRSEMNVSTLELGDSALYLCASSRGTVQETQYFGPGTRLLVL.